One and the same sample provided the 25 T cell receptor beta chains below, sequenced in a study of cytomegalovirus exposure and HLA in healthy donors. Primers for the PCR totalled 60 Vbeta and 13 Jbeta. The table came from immunoSEQ multiplex PCR; TCRdb's copy has only in-frame clones and leaves some out. The table includes about 120,000 clones, 80% detected once. The sample was PBMCs. These TCRs come from a female donor in good health and CMV-seropositive.

V gene TRBV6-1 combines with J gene TRBJ2-1; possible D gene TRBD1, 6 bases. The V end lost 4 bases, the J end lost 0 bases, and 13 bases lay between the germline ends. Looked up from germline, CDR1 is MNHNS and CDR2 is SASEGT. The CDR3 is made up of 16 amino acids. The CDR3 is CASSAGTSSSYNEQFF. The CDR3 nucleotides read TGTGCCAGCAGTGCCGGGACATCTAGCTCCTACAATGAGCAGTTCTTC.

The chain combines TRBV6-5 with TRBJ2-7; 11 bases map to TRBD2. CDR3 length equals 13 residues. Germline V gene lookup returns CDR1 MNHEY and CDR2 SVGAGI. Trimming cost V 6 bases and J 5 bases; bases outside gene matches: 3. CDR3 amino acids: CASRTSGGNEQYF. The CDR3 region has the DNA TGTGCCAGCAGAACTAGCGGGGGTAACGAGCAGTACTTC.

V gene TRBV7-8 combines with J gene TRBJ1-2; 7 bases are shared with TRBD1. V trimming: 3 bases; J trimming: 7 bases; junction bases outside the gene matches: 5. CDR3 length equals 13 residues. Germline V gene sequence: CDR1 SGHVS, CDR2 FQNEAQ. CDR3 residues: CASSFRDSLGYTF. The CDR3, as DNA: TGTGCCAGCAGCTTCAGGGACAGCCTTGGCTACACCTTC.

The V and J genes are TRBV5-3 and TRBJ2-4; 10 bases are a match to TRBD2. TRBV5-3 is an open reading frame whose function is uncertain. The CDR3 loop spans 15 amino acids. With V trimmed by 4 bases and J by 8 bases, 9 bases remained unmatched. This CDR3 reads CARSPASGGLYIQYF. The CDR3 bases are TGTGCCAGAAGCCCGGCTAGCGGGGGCCTATACATTCAGTACTTC.

The rearrangement joins TRBV18 to TRBJ2-7, with TRBD2 matching 12 bases. CDR1 and CDR2 (germline): KGHSH, LQKENI. V shed 1 base, J shed 6 bases, and the junction held 7 bases outside the gene matches. This CDR3 is built from 16 residues. The CDR3 DNA sequence: TGTGCCAGCTCACCACAACTAGCGGGGGGCCAGGGCGAGCAGTACTTC. This translates into CASSPQLAGGQGEQYF.

The chain has TRBV4-1 and TRBJ2-6, with 8 bases fitting TRBD1. V was clipped by 0 bases and J by 2 bases; unmatched bases: 6. The germline V gene has CDR1 MGHRA and CDR2 YSYEKL. This CDR3 has 18 residues. CDR3: CASSQDMQGATGANVLTF. The CDR3 coding sequence is TGCGCCAGCAGCCAAGACATGCAGGGGGCAACTGGGGCCAACGTCCTGACTTTC.

The CDR3 nucleotides read TGTGCCAGCAGCCTCATACCGGCGACAGCCCAAGAGACCCAGTACTTC. This gives the protein CASSLIPATAQETQYF. This chain uses TRBV7-6 with TRBJ2-5, with a tentative D call TRBD1 (5 bases). V was clipped by 5 bases and J by 1 base, with 17 bases between them. The CDR3 extends over 16 amino acids. In germline, CDR1 is SGHVS, CDR2 FNYEAQ.

Here the CDR3 DNA reads TGTGCCAGCAGCCGCAGTGGGCGGGACTACACCTTC. The encoded protein is CASSRSGRDYTF. The genes are TRBV6-5 and TRBJ1-2; D gene uncertain. Trimming left V 6 bases short and J 10 bases short, with 15 bases between. The CDR3 is 12 amino acids. Germline assignment: CDR1 MNHEY and CDR2 SVGAGI.

The chain recombines TRBV28 with TRBJ1-6; D is unclear. Germline assignment: CDR1 MDHEN and CDR2 SYDVKM. The V end lost 7 bases, the J end lost 8 bases, and 9 bases lay between the germline ends. The length of the CDR3 is 12 residues. DNA of the CDR3: TGTGCCAGCATCGGTTTCGATTCACCCCTCCACTTT. This encodes CASIGFDSPLHF. Full variable domain (remainder filled in from reference TRBV28 and TRBJ1-6): DVKVTQSSRYLVKRTGEKVFLECVQDMDHENMFWYRQDPGLGLRLIYFSYDVKMKEKGDIPEGYSVSREKKERFSLILESASTNQTSMYLCASIGFDSPLHFGNGTRLTVT.

The CDR3 sequence: CASSLGQGNEKLFF. The CDR3 DNA reads as TGTGCCAGCTCGCTGGGACAAGGGAATGAAAAACTGTTTTTT. The V call is TRBV18, the J call TRBJ1-4; tentative D call: TRBD1 (6 bases). This CDR3 comprises 14 residues. Germline V gives CDR1 KGHSH, CDR2 LQKENI. The V end was cut by 6 bases, the J end by 5 bases, with 13 bases between. Filled out from reference TRBV18 and TRBJ1-4, the complete variable domain reads NAGVMQNPRHLVRRRGQEARLRCSPMKGHSHVYWYRQLPEEGLKFMVYLQKENIIDESGMPKERFSAEFPKEGPSILRIQQVVRGDSAAYFCASSLGQGNEKLFFGSGTQLSVL.

This clone appeared a few times. This chain links TRBV18 with TRBJ2-6, with no clear D. Germline-derived CDR1 and CDR2 are KGHSH and LQKENI. V dropped 0 bases and J dropped 0 bases, with 9 bases sitting between them. This CDR3 region has 17 residues. This chain's CDR3 is CASSPPGLSSGANVLTF. The CDR3 coding sequence is TGTGCCAGCTCACCACCTGGGCTTAGCTCTGGGGCCAACGTCCTGACTTTC.

This chain joins TRBV5-4 and TRBJ1-1; D might be TRBD1 (6 bases). The V end lost 4 bases, the J end lost 4 bases, and 14 bases lay between the germline ends. Germline values: CDR1 SGHNT, CDR2 YYREEE (reference sequence). The CDR3 loop spans 14 amino acids. CDR3 nucleotide sequence: TGTGCCAGCAGCAAAGACAGGAGCGGCACTGAAGCTTTCTTT. Encoded protein: CASSKDRSGTEAFF. Full variable domain (remainder filled in from reference TRBV5-4 and TRBJ1-1): ETGVTQSPTHLIKTRGQQVTLRCSSQSGHNTVSWYQQALGQGPQFIFQYYREEENGRGNFPPRFSGLQFPNYSSELNVNALELDDSALYLCASSKDRSGTEAFFGQGTRLTVV.

The chain is built from TRBV10-3 and TRBJ2-2; D is ambiguous. CDR3 size: 12 residues. The V and J ends lost 7 bases and 3 bases respectively, with 6 bases between them. CDR1 and CDR2 (germline): ENHRY, SYGVKD. This chain's CDR3 is CAINLDTGELFF. CDR3 DNA sequence: TGTGCCATCAATCTCGACACCGGGGAGCTGTTTTTT.

The chain carries TRBV15 and TRBJ2-2; 9 bases line up with TRBD2. Trimming removed 8 bases from V and 5 bases from J; junction bases left unmatched: 9. There are 15 residues in the CDR3. Per germline, CDR1 LNHNV and CDR2 YYDKDF (reference sequence). CDR3 amino acids: CATGRLAGLTGELFF. In DNA form, the CDR3 reads TGTGCCACCGGTCGGCTAGCGGGGCTAACCGGGGAGCTGTTTTTT.

This clone was recorded only once. The chain combines TRBV7-2 with TRBJ2-5; D may be TRBD1 (6 bases). The CDR3 consists of 15 residues. Germline V gene sequence: CDR1 SGHTA, CDR2 FQGNSA. V gave up 2 bases and J gave up 6 bases, with 16 bases separating them. CDR3: CASSLQLVGGQTQYF. The CDR3 bases are TGTGCCAGCAGCTTACAACTGGTAGGGGGACAGACCCAGTACTTC. Variable domain in full (rest from reference TRBV7-2 and TRBJ2-5): GAGVSQSPSNKVTEKGKDVELRCDPISGHTALYWYRQSLGQGLEFLIYFQGNSAPDKSGLPSDRFSAERTGGSVSTLTIQRTQQEDSAVYLCASSLQLVGGQTQYFGPGTRLLVL.

The V gene is TRBV28, the J gene TRBJ1-2; 7 nucleotides line up with TRBD1. CDR1 and CDR2 from the germline V gene are MDHEN and SYDVKM. V trimming: 6 bases; J trimming: 2 bases; junction bases outside the gene matches: 3. There are 13 residues in the CDR3. CDR3 residues: CASREQGNYGYTF. As DNA, the CDR3 is TGTGCCAGCAGGGAACAGGGGAACTATGGCTACACCTTC.

The chain couples TRBV27 to TRBJ1-3; D not certain. The CDR3 runs to 16 residues. Trimming removed 0 bases at V and 3 bases at J, with 12 bases between. The V gene's germline CDR1 is MNHEY and CDR2 SMNVEV (reference sequence). The CDR3, as DNA: TGTGCCAGCAGTTTATCAGGCCGACTTATTGGAAACACCATATATTTT. Translated, it gives CASSLSGRLIGNTIYF.

The chain recombines TRBV2 with TRBJ1-1; D is undetermined. The V gene's germline CDR1 is SNHLY and CDR2 FYNNEI. This CDR3 is built from 14 residues. Trimming removed 5 bases from V and 0 bases from J, with 10 bases in between. The CDR3 DNA sequence: TGTGCCAGCAGTTTGAACAGATTGAACACTGAAGCTTTCTTT. This codes for CASSLNRLNTEAFF.

The V and J genes are TRBV7-9 and TRBJ2-5; perhaps TRBD2 as D (6 bases). With the DNA end fitting TRBJ2-7 better, the J assignment may be wrong. The CDR3 spans 14 residues. Germline-derived CDR1 and CDR2 are SEHNR and FQNEAQ (reference sequence). The CDR3 DNA reads as TGTGCCAGCAGCCCCCAGGCGGGACCATACGAGCAGTACTTC. As protein: CASSPQAGPYEQYF.

This clone was counted between two and nine times. The chain has TRBV7-2 and TRBJ1-5; D gene unclear. V lost 1 base and J 12 bases, leaving 7 bases between the germline ends. Germline CDR1 and CDR2: SGHTA and FQGNSA. The CDR3 length is 11 residues. CDR3 protein: CASSLGTHQHF. The CDR3 bases are TGTGCCAGCAGCTTAGGCACTCACCAGCATTTT.

This sequence joins TRBV5-4 and TRBJ1-4; 8 bases map to TRBD1. Germline assignment: CDR1 SGHNT and CDR2 YYREEE (reference sequence). The ends lost 1 base at V and 1 base at J; junction bases unmatched: 0. The CDR3 covers 15 residues. CDR3 residues: CASSLTGGTNEKLFF. The CDR3 nucleotides are TGTGCCAGCAGCTTGACAGGGGGAACTAATGAAAAACTGTTTTTT.

V gene TRBV27 combines with J gene TRBJ1-2, with D unresolved. The V gene lost 3 bases and the J gene lost 3 bases, with 11 bases spanning the gap. The CDR3 contains 14 residues. The V gene's germline CDR1 is MNHEY and CDR2 SMNVEV (reference sequence). The CDR3 DNA is TGTGCCAGCAGTTTGACTCCTCACGACTATGGCTACACCTTC. It yields the protein CASSLTPHDYGYTF.

V gene TRBV10-2 combines with J gene TRBJ1-2, with a weak D call TRBD1 (6 bases). Trimming took off 4 bases at V and 8 bases at J, with 17 bases between the two ends. The CDR3 covers 14 residues. Germline V gene data show CDR1 as WSHSY and CDR2 as SAAADI. The CDR3 sequence is CASSAAGQTLGYTF. CDR3 nucleotides: TGCGCCAGCAGTGCGGCCGGACAGACCCTGGGCTACACCTTC.

This chain joins TRBV6-5 and TRBJ1-1, with TRBD1 as a possible D gene (6 bases). Germline CDR1 is MNHEY and CDR2 is SVGAGI. The CDR3 consists of 15 residues. V was pared by 6 bases and J by 1 base, with 15 bases between. CDR3: CASRPVPDRNTEAFF. The CDR3 DNA is TGTGCCAGCAGGCCTGTACCGGACAGGAACACTGAAGCTTTCTTT.

The rearrangement uses TRBV28 and TRBJ2-2; possibly TRBD2 for D (6 bases). The CDR3 totals 15 residues. The ends were cut back, 7 bases at V and 0 bases at J, with 12 bases in the middle. Germline lookup yields CDR1 MDHEN and CDR2 SYDVKM. Written as DNA, the CDR3 is TGTGCCAGCACCGGCGGGGACGCGAACACCGGGGAGCTGTTTTTT. This sequence encodes CASTGGDANTGELFF.